This T cell receptor (beta chain) was captured in a study of T cells after posttransplantation cyclophosphamide. This CDR3 region has 15 residues. Germline assignment: CDR1 MGHRA and CDR2 YSYEKL. V was shortened by 2 bases and J by 0 bases, with 8 bases between the two germline ends. TCRdb's copy holds only in-frame clones and misses some; the assay was immunoSEQ multiplex PCR. The sample contains 15,000 to 20,000 clones, about three quarters of which appear only once. Regarding the study as a whole: After PTCy, TRB diversity resembled that of CNI/methotrexate controls. Skin or GI-infiltrating T cells shared few TRB sequences with blood.

With regard to this clone: Its antigen remains unidentified.

Treatment was busulfan-fludarabine conditioning, a marrow graft, and cyclophosphamide on days +3 and +4. The chain carries TRBV4-1 and TRBJ2-1; D unresolved. The specimen was CD8+ T cells sorted from PBMCs, collected 1,700 to 2,000 days after a stem cell transplant with posttransplant cyclophosphamide. The clonotype was recovered from a female patient aged 40 to 55 who received an allogeneic stem cell transplant from a related donor, was CMV-positive, and had no GVHD. Some of the T cells may derive from the graft donor. The CDR3 region has the DNA TGCGCCAGCAGCCAAATCTATAGCTCCTACAATGAGCAGTTCTTC. This translates into CASSQIYSSYNEQFF.